This note documents a single T cell receptor beta chain sequence. Its matching antigen is unknown. The sample comes from a study of shared clonotypes between healthy human individuals. Study-level background: A few men and two women, aged 18 to 49, were donors.

Whole-study findings and limits: Of the naive CD4 clonotypes, roughly 5.2% were shared across several donors.

Division of CD4+ cells produced a CD45RA+ naive subset and a CD45RA-negative memory subset. The table came from immunoSEQ multiplex PCR; TCRdb's copy has only in-frame clones and leaves some out. Counted here are about 1.1 million clones, 60% to 80% occurring once; the ten biggest clones make up over 0.8%. This CDR3 has 13 amino acids. V was clipped by 6 bases and J by 7 bases, with 13 bases between them. Germline loops: CDR1 MDHEN, CDR2 SYDVKM. The sequence was collected from a man aged 18 to 35 in good health. Some clones in this sample may be carry-over from other donors' samples. Sequencing was performed on memory CD4+ T cells from PBMCs. Subset described: CD45RA-negative fraction. V is TRBV28 and J is TRBJ2-1; no definite D call. The CDR3 sequence: CASSPATGNEQFF. Written as DNA, the CDR3 is TGTGCCAGCAGCCCAGCGACGGGTAATGAGCAGTTCTTC. The variable domain in full, completed from reference TRBV28 and TRBJ2-1, reads DVKVTQSSRYLVKRTGEKVFLECVQDMDHENMFWYRQDPGLGLRLIYFSYDVKMKEKGDIPEGYSVSREKKERFSLILESASTNQTSMYLCASSPATGNEQFFGPGTRLTVL.